This T cell receptor beta chain was obtained from a study of T cell responses to AZD1222 COVID-19 vaccine. The germline V gene has CDR1 SGHNT and CDR2 YENEEA. CDR3 length equals 16 residues. V shed 1 base and J shed 2 bases, with 15 bases lying between them. General study results and limits: With two AZD1222 doses given, Spike-specific TCR breadth and depth both rose. Clonal diversity was possibly underestimated; the donors were predominantly white British and more often female. At baseline, just five to seven AZD1222 recipients tested seropositive. The repertoires were collected only after the peak T cell response.

Notes on this clone: Its antigen is as yet unknown.

Assay: immunoSEQ multiplex PCR; the TCRdb copy retains only in-frame clones and omits some. In the table there are roughly 97,000 clones, more than 85% of which are singletons. This chain connects TRBV11-3 to TRBJ2-7, with a possible D match to TRBD1 (6 bases). Sequencing used peripheral blood, obtained on day 0 of AZD1222 vaccination. The sequence came from an adult in good health. CDR3 sequence (DNA): TGTGCCAGCAGCTTAGCCGACATCCGGGACACCTACGAGCAGTACTTC. It translates to CASSLADIRDTYEQYF.